This T cell receptor beta chain was obtained from a study of blood T cell repertoires in COVID-19. Germline loops: CDR1 SNHLY, CDR2 FYNNEI. V gave up 4 bases and J gave up 4 bases; unmatched junction bases: 13. The CDR3 is 17 amino acids. Some clones are missing from TCRdb's copy, which holds only in-frame ones; the method was immunoSEQ multiplex PCR. The table includes about 42,000 clones, approximately 86% detected once. The chain uses TRBV2 and TRBJ2-3; 8 positions agree with TRBD2. Sequencing used peripheral blood. The TCR originated in a human donor in a cohort sampled during active COVID-19. The CDR3 coding sequence is TGTGCCAGCAGTGCCCACCCGGGAGGGGGAGGAGCAGATACGCAGTATTTT. Its translation is CASSAHPGGGGADTQYF.